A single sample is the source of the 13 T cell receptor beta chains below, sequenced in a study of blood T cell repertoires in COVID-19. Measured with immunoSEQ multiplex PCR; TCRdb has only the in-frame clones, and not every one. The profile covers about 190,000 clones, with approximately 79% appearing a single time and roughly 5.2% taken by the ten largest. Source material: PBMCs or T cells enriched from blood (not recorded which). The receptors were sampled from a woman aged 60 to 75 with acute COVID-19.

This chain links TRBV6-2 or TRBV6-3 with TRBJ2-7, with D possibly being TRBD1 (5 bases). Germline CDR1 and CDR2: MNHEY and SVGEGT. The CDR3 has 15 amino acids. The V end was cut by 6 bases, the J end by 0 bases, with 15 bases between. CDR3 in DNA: TGTGCCAGCAGCAGCACAGGCTTCAGCTCCTACGAGCAGTACTTC. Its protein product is CASSSTGFSSYEQYF.

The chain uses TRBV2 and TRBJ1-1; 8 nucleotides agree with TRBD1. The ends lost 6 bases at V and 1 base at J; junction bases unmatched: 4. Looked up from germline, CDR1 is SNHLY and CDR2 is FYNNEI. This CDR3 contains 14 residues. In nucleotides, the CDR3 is TGTGCCAGCAGCAGGGGGCAGGGGAACACTGAAGCTTTCTTT. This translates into CASSRGQGNTEAFF.

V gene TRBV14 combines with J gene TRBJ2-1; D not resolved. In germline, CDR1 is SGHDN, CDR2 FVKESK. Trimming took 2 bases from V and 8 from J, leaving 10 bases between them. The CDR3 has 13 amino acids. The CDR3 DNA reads TGTGCCAGCAGCCAATATTCGAGCGATGAGCAGTTCTTC. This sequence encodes CASSQYSSDEQFF.

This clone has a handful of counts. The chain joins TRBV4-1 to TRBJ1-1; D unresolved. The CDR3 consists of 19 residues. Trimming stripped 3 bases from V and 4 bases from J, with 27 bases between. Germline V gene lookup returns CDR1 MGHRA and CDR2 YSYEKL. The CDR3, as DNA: TGCGCCAGCAGCCATTCCCGGGGTTGGAGTAGGGCCACAATCACTGAAGCTTTCTTT. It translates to CASSHSRGWSRATITEAFF.

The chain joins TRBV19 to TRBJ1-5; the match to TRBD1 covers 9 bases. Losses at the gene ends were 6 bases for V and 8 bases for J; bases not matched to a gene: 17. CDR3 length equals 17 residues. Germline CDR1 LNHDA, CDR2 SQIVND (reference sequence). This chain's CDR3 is CASSLLGGQGVREPQHF. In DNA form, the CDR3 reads TGTGCCAGTAGCCTCCTGGGGGGACAGGGCGTCCGGGAGCCCCAGCATTTT.

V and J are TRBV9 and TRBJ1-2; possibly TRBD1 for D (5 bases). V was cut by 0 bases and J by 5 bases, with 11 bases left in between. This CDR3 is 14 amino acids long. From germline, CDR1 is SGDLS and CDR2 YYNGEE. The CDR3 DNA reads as TGTGCCAGCAGCGTAGACCAGGGATGGTATGGCTACACCTTC. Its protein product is CASSVDQGWYGYTF.

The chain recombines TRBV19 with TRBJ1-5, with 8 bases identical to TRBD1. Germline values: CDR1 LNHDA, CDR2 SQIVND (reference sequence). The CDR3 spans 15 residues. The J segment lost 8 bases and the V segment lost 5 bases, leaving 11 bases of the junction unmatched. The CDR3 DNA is TGTGCCAGTAGTGGCGGACAGGGAGGTAGGAAGCCCCAGCATTTT. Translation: CASSGGQGGRKPQHF.

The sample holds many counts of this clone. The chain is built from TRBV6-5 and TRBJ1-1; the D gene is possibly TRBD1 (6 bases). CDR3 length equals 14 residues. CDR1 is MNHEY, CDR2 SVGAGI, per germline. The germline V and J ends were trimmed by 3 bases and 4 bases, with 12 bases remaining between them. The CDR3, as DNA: TGTGCCAGCAGTTATAGGCAGGGGAGCACTGAAGCTTTCTTT. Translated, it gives CASSYRQGSTEAFF.

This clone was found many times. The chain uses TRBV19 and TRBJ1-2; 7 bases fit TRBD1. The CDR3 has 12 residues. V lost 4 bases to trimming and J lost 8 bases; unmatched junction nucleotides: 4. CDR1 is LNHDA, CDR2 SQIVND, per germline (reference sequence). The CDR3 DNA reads TGTGCCAGTAGTACTCGACAGGGCGGCTACACCTTC. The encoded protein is CASSTRQGGYTF. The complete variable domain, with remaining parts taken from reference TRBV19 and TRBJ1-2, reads DGGITQSPKYLFRKEGQNVTLSCEQNLNHDAMYWYRQDPGQGLRLIYYSQIVNDFQKGDIAEGYSVSREKKESFPLTVTSAQKNPTAFYLCASSTRQGGYTFGSGTRLTVV.

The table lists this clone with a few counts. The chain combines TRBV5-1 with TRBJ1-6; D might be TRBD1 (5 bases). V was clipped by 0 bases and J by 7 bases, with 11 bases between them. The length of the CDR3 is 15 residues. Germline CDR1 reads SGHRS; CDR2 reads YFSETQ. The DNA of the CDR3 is TGCGCCAGCAGCTTGGCCGGGGCGGGAAATTCACCCCTCCACTTT. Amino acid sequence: CASSLAGAGNSPLHF. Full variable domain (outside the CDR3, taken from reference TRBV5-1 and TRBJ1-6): KAGVTQTPRYLIKTRGQQVTLSCSPISGHRSVSWYQQTPGQGLQFLFEYFSETQRNKGNFPGRFSGRQFSNSRSEMNVSTLELGDSALYLCASSLAGAGNSPLHFGNGTRLTVT.

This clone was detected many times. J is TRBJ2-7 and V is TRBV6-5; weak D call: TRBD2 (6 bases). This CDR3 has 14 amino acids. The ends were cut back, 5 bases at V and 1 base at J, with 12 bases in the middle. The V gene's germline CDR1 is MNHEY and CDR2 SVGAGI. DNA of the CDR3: TGTGCCAGCAGTCGGGACTTGACATCCTACGAGCAGTACTTC. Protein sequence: CASSRDLTSYEQYF.

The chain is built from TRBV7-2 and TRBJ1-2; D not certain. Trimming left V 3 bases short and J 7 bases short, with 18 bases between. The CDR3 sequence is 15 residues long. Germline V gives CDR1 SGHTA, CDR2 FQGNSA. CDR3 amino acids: CASSFSSFRRVGYTF. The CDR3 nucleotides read TGTGCCAGCAGCTTCTCTTCGTTTAGGAGGGTTGGCTACACCTTC.

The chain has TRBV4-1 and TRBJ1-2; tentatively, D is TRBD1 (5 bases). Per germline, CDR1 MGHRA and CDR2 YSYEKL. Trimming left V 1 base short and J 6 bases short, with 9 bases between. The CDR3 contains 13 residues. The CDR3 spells CASSQAGGDGYTF. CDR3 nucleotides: TGCGCCAGCAGCCAAGCGGGGGGGGATGGCTACACCTTC.